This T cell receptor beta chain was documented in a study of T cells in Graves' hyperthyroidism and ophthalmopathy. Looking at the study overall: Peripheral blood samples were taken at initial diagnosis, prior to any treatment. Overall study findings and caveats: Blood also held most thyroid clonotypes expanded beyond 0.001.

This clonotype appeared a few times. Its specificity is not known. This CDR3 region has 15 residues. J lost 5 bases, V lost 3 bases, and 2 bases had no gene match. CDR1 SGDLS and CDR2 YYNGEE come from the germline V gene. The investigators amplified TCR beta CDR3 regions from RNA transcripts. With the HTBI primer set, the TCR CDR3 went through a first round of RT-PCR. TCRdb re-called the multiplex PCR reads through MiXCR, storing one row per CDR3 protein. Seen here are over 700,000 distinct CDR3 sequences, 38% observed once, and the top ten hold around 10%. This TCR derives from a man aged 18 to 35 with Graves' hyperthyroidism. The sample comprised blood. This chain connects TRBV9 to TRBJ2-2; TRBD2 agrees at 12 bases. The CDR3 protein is CASSDGTSGTGELFF. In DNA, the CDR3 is TGTGCCAGCAGCGACGGGACTAGCGGGACCGGGGAGCTGTTTTTT.